This is a list of T cell receptor beta chains from one sample in a study of identical twins. TCRdb redid the calling of the 5' RACE reads with MiXCR, one entry per CDR3 protein. Of some 270,000 distinct CDR3 sequences in the sample, roughly 8% were seen once. These data also formed part of another study, on yellow fever vaccine responses in identical twins.

What was sequenced was CD8+ T cells sorted from blood. Source of these receptors: a woman aged 18-30 years in good health. Each CDR3 is given with its conserved first and last residue. The D gene is left open where the match is weak. The size entry is marked missing in some rows and otherwise reads once, few, many or a size class.

.	many	TRBV7-2	TRBJ2-5	CASSQGPSQETQYF	TGTGCCAGCAGCCAGGGACCATCACAAGAGACCCAGTACTTC
.	.	TRBV5-6	TRBJ2-5	CASVPRRGIPETQYF	TGTGCCAGCGTCCCTAGGCGGGGAATTCCAGAGACCCAGTACTTC
.	many	TRBV29-1	TRBJ1-1	CSVPTRNTEAFF	TGCAGCGTACCGACAAGGAACACTGAAGCTTTCTTT
TRBD1	.	TRBV18	TRBJ1-2	CASSPYPGQQDLWEGYTF	TGTGCCAGCTCACCATACCCGGGACAGCAAGATCTATGGGAAGGCTACACCTTC
.	many	TRBV6-2/TRBV6-3	TRBJ2-1	CASRSPSDSGEQFF	TGTGCCAGCAGATCTCCTAGCGATTCTGGGGAGCAGTTCTTC
TRBD2	many	TRBV6-2/TRBV6-3	TRBJ2-1	CASINGGLAEESSYNEQFF	TGTGCCAGCATTAACGGAGGACTAGCGGAGGAGAGCTCCTACAATGAGCAGTTCTTC
.	.	TRBV27	TRBJ1-1	CASSKPGRSTEAFF	TGTGCCAGCAGTAAACCCGGGCGGAGCACTGAAGCTTTCTTT
.	few	TRBV12-3/TRBV12-4	TRBJ1-1	CASGLVSAEAFF	TGTGCCAGCGGGTTGGTTTCGGCTGAAGCTTTCTTT
TRBD1	.	TRBV2	TRBJ1-1	CASRTGMGNTEAFF	TGTGCCAGCAGGACAGGGATGGGGAACACTGAAGCTTTCTTT
.	.	TRBV19	TRBJ2-1	CASSYPGAYNEQFF	TGTGCCAGTAGTTACCCCGGAGCCTACAATGAGCAGTTCTTC
TRBD2	.	TRBV20-1	TRBJ2-1	CSARDMLLAGAEQFF	TGCAGTGCTAGAGATATGCTTCTAGCGGGGGCAGAGCAGTTCTTC
.	.	TRBV20-1	TRBJ2-2	CSARSLSSNTGELFF	TGCAGTGCTAGAAGCCTCTCCTCGAACACCGGGGAGCTGTTTTTT
.	few	TRBV27	TRBJ2-4	CASSLHGTPLAKNIQYF	TGTGCCAGCAGTTTACACGGGACCCCCCTAGCCAAAAACATTCAGTACTTC
TRBD2	few	TRBV20-1	TRBJ2-7	CSARTSGGIYEQYF	TGCAGTGCAAGGACTAGCGGGGGAATCTACGAGCAGTACTTC
.	few	TRBV24-1	TRBJ2-2	CATSDLRDGNTGELFF	TGTGCCACCAGTGACCTCCGGGACGGAAACACCGGGGAGCTGTTTTTT